The T cell receptor (beta chain) described here comes from a study of T cells after yellow fever vaccination. TCRdb fed the 5' RACE reads into MiXCR, producing one record per CDR3 protein. The sample contains under 350,000 distinct CDR3 sequences, 4.1% of which appear only once. The germline V gene has CDR1 SGHVS and CDR2 FNYEAQ. With 1 base removed from V and 1 base from J, the gap between germline ends came to 11 bases. This CDR3 is built from 15 residues. This clonotype showed up just a few times. This sample comprised PBMCs, obtained 5 days after the yellow fever booster vaccination. The receptor was isolated from a man between 18 and 35 years old who received the YFV17D yellow fever vaccine. The chain links TRBV7-6 to TRBJ2-7; either TRBD1 or TRBD2 may supply D (5 bases each). The CDR3 spells CASSLGQGPSYEQYF. The CDR3 DNA reads as TGTGCCAGCAGCTTAGGCCAGGGACCATCCTACGAGCAGTACTTC.